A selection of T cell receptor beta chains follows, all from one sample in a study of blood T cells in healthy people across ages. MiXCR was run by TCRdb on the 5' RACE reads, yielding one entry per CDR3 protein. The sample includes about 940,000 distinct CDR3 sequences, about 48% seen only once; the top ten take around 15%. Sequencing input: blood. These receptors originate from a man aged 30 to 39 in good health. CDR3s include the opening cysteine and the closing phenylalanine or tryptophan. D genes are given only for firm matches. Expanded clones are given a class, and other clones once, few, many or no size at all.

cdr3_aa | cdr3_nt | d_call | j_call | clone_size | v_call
CASSNIGPTRQYF | TGTGCCAGCAGCAATATTGGACCTACGAGGCAGTACTTC | NA | TRBJ2-7 | few | TRBV21-1
CASGRSGGSTDTQYF | TGTGCTAGTGGTCGGAGCGGGGGAAGCACAGATACGCAGTATTTT | TRBD2 | TRBJ2-3 | few | TRBV12-5
CASSFPRVGNQPQHF | TGTGCCAGCAGTTTTCCCAGGGTCGGGAATCAGCCCCAGCATTTT | NA | TRBJ1-5 | few | TRBV12-3/TRBV12-4
CASSPRDGHSPQHF | TGTGCCAGTAGCCCGAGGGACGGCCATTCGCCCCAGCATTTT | NA | TRBJ1-5 | NA | TRBV19
CASSTGLAGDNEQYF | TGTGCCAGCAGCACCGGACTAGCGGGGGATAATGAGCAGTACTTC | TRBD2 | TRBJ2-7 | few | TRBV7-3
CASSLGGTGVYGYTF | TGTGCCAGCAGTTTAGGTGGGACAGGAGTATATGGCTACACCTTC | TRBD1 | TRBJ1-2 | few | TRBV27
CASSYEGATLNSPLHF | TGTGCCAGCAGTTACGAGGGGGCGACTTTGAATTCACCCCTCCACTTT | TRBD1 | TRBJ1-6 | NA | TRBV6-5
CASSITGVAGELFF | TGTGCCAGCAGCATAACAGGGGTCGCCGGGGAGCTGTTTTTT | TRBD1 | TRBJ2-2 | few | TRBV7-2
CASSVQHRGLGGTQYF | TGTGCCAGCAGCGTTCAGCACAGGGGACTAGGGGGAACCCAGTACTTC | NA | TRBJ2-5 | many | TRBV9
CASSENTVGYTF | TGTGCCAGCAGTGAAAACACAGTTGGCTACACCTTC | NA | TRBJ1-2 | NA | TRBV6-1
CASSYSGQGSREKLFF | TGTGCCAGCAGTTACTCCGGACAGGGGTCTCGTGAAAAACTGTTTTTT | TRBD1 | TRBJ1-4 | NA | TRBV6-5
CASSQDADPSYEQYF | TGCGCCAGCAGCCAAGATGCGGACCCATCCTACGAGCAGTACTTC | NA | TRBJ2-7 | NA | TRBV4-1
CASSSVGAWGGYTF | TGTGCCAGCAGCAGTGTCGGGGCTTGGGGTGGCTACACCTTC | NA | TRBJ1-2 | NA | TRBV7-9
CASSQDQTERSYEQYF | TGCGCCAGCAGCCAGGATCAGACAGAACGGTCCTACGAGCAGTACTTC | NA | TRBJ2-7 | NA | TRBV4-1
CASRDGDRTEAFF | TGTGCCAGCAGGGACGGGGACAGGACTGAAGCTTTCTTT | TRBD1 | TRBJ1-1 | NA | TRBV12-3/TRBV12-4
CASSPTRLNTEAFF | TGTGCCAGCAGCCCTACCCGGCTTAACACTGAAGCTTTCTTT | NA | TRBJ1-1 | NA | TRBV3-1
CASSYTGLAGGYEQFF | TGTGCCAGCAGTTACACCGGGCTAGCGGGGGGCTATGAGCAGTTCTTC | TRBD2 | TRBJ2-1 | NA | TRBV6-5
CSVGGGEKTQYF | TGCAGCGTTGGCGGGGGAGAAAAGACCCAGTACTTC | TRBD2 | TRBJ2-5 | NA | TRBV29-1
CASSDTTTLGLYEQYF | TGTGCCAGCAGCGATACAACTACCTTGGGACTTTACGAGCAGTACTTC | NA | TRBJ2-7 | once | TRBV11-2
CASLPSGEGGTEAFF | TGTGCCAGCCTCCCGTCCGGGGAAGGTGGGACTGAAGCTTTCTTT | NA | TRBJ1-1 | once | TRBV2
CASSPQGGGYGYTF | TGTGCCAGCAGTCCCCAGGGGGGGGGCTATGGCTACACCTTC | TRBD1 | TRBJ1-2 | many | TRBV28
CASSFRDPSTEQYF | TGTGCCAGCAGTTTCCGGGACCCCTCCACCGAGCAGTACTTC | NA | TRBJ2-7 | NA | TRBV11-3
CSARIGVSRDTQYF | TGCAGTGCTAGAATCGGCGTCTCTAGAGATACGCAGTATTTT | NA | TRBJ2-3 | few | TRBV20-1
CASTGDRGPPYEQYF | TGTGCCAGTACCGGGGACAGGGGGCCCCCCTACGAGCAGTACTTC | TRBD1 | TRBJ2-7 | once | TRBV19
CSASGRGPTKNQPQHF | TGCAGTGCTTCAGGGAGGGGCCCCACCAAAAATCAGCCCCAGCATTTT | NA | TRBJ1-5 | few | TRBV20-1
CSARGVYTF | TGCAGTGCTCGGGGAGTCTACACCTTC | NA | TRBJ1-2 | NA | TRBV20-1
CASSSEGGGLYEQYF | TGTGCCAGCAGTAGCGAGGGGGGCGGACTCTACGAGCAGTACTTC | NA | TRBJ2-7 | NA | TRBV2
CASTAAGGWETQYF | TGTGCCAGCACTGCAGCTGGAGGCTGGGAGACCCAGTACTTC | NA | TRBJ2-5 | NA | TRBV6-2/TRBV6-3
CASSLLGGLQPQHF | TGTGCCAGCAGCTTACTAGGGGGCCTTCAGCCCCAGCATTTT | TRBD1 | TRBJ1-5 | few | TRBV7-2
CASSLATGVREAFF | TGTGCCAGCAGCTTAGCCACAGGGGTTAGAGAAGCTTTCTTT | TRBD1 | TRBJ1-1 | NA | TRBV11-2
CATSGTGGGTDTQYF | TGTGCCACCAGTGGTACAGGGGGGGGCACAGATACGCAGTATTTT | NA | TRBJ2-3 | NA | TRBV24-1
CASSFATPGYEQYF | TGTGCCAGCAGCTTCGCCACACCAGGGTACGAGCAGTACTTC | NA | TRBJ2-7 | NA | TRBV7-9
CASSFSGGAESGYTF | TGTGCCAGCAGCTTTTCAGGGGGCGCGGAGTCTGGCTACACCTTC | TRBD1 | TRBJ1-2 | few | TRBV7-6